The entry below gives a single T cell receptor (beta chain) sequence along with its context. Individuals drawn from around 25 US areas were about 18 to 100 years old. Cohort placement rested on clinical history that participants reported themselves. This sample stems from a study of blood T cell repertoires in COVID-19. In the study overall: Acute-phase and convalescent COVID-19 samples originated in the United States, Italy and Spain. Nucleic acid was either cDNA or gDNA, and it came from T cells, B-cell-depleted T cells, or PBMCs.

Assay: immunoSEQ multiplex PCR; the TCRdb copy retains only in-frame clones and omits some. This table holds 260,000 or so clones, 85% found once. Germline values: CDR1 KGHSH, CDR2 LQKENI. CDR3 size: 15 residues. V was pared by 6 bases and J by 1 base, with 15 bases between. This TCR was recovered from a woman aged 45 to 65 who had recovered from COVID-19. The chain employs TRBV18 and TRBJ1-1; TRBD1 is a possible D gene (6 bases). The specimen sequenced was PBMCs or T cells enriched from blood (not recorded which). Here the CDR3 DNA reads TGTGCCAGCTCGCCCGTCGGGACACGGAACACTGAAGCTTTCTTT. It translates to CASSPVGTRNTEAFF.